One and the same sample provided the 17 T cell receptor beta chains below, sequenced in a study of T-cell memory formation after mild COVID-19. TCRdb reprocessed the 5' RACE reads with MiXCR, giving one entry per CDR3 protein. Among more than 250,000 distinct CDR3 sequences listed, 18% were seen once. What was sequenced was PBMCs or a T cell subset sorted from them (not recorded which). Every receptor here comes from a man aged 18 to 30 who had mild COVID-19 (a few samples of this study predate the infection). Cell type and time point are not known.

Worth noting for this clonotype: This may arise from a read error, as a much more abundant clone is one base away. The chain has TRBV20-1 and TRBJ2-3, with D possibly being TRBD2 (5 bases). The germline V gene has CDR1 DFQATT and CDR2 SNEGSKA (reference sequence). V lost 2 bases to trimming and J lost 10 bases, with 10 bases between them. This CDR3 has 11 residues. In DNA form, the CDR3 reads TGCAGTGCTAGATATGCGGGTGCGCAGTATTTT. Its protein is CSARYAGAQYF.

This CDR3 is CASSPREGNNEQFF. The CDR3 DNA reads as TGTGCCAGCTCACCACGGGAGGGGAACAATGAGCAGTTCTTC. The rearrangement links TRBV18 to TRBJ2-1; 7 bases agree with TRBD2. This CDR3 has 14 residues. CDR1 is KGHSH, CDR2 LQKENI, per germline. The junction had 2 bases not matched to a gene; V was cut back by 1 base and J by 5 bases.

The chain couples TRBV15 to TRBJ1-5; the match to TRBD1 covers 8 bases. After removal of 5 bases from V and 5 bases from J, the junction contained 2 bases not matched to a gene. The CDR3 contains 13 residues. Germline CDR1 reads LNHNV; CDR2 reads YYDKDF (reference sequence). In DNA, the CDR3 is TGTGCCACCAGCGAGACAGGGGATCAGCCCCAGCATTTT. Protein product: CATSETGDQPQHF.

The CDR3 protein is CASSLYGTVKNIQYF. In nucleotides, the CDR3 is TGTGCCAGCAGTTTATACGGGACAGTTAAAAACATTCAGTACTTC. The chain joins TRBV12-3 or TRBV12-4 to TRBJ2-4; 7 nucleotides match TRBD1. The CDR3 has 15 residues. The V gene end was trimmed by 2 bases and the J gene end by 4 bases; junction bases not matched to a gene: 5.

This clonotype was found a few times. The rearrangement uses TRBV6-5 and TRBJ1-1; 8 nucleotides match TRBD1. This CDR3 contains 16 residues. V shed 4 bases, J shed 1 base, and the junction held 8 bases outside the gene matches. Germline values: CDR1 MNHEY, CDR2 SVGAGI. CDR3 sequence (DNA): TGTGCCAGCAGTTCCCCCCAACAGGGGGGGAACACTGAAGCTTTCTTT. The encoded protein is CASSSPQQGGNTEAFF.

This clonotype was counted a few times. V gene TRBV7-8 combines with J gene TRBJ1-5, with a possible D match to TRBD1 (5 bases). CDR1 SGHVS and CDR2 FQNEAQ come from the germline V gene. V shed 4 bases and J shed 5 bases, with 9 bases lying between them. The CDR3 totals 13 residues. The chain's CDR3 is CASSSGPDQPQHF. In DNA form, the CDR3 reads TGTGCCAGCAGCTCAGGGCCCGATCAGCCCCAGCATTTT. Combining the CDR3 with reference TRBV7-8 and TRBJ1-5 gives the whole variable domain GAGVSQSPRYKVAKRGQDVALRCDPISGHVSLFWYQQALGQGPEFLTYFQNEAQLDKSGLPSDRFFAERPEGSVSTLKIQRTQQEDSAVYLCASSSGPDQPQHFGDGTRLSIL.

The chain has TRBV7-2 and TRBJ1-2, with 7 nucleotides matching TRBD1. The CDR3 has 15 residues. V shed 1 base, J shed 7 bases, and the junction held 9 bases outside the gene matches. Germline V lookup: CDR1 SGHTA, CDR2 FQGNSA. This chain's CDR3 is CASSLERFTGAGYTF. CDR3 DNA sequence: TGTGCCAGCAGCTTAGAACGATTCACAGGGGCTGGCTACACCTTC.

The CDR3 DNA reads TGTGCCAGCAGTTATAGGTGGACTAGCGGGGCAGATACGCAGTATTTT. Its translation is CASSYRWTSGADTQYF. J is TRBJ2-3 and V is TRBV6-2 or TRBV6-3, with 12 bases identical to TRBD2. The junction had 5 bases not matched to a gene; V was cut back by 3 bases and J by 4 bases. From germline, CDR1 is MNHEY and CDR2 SVGEGT. The CDR3 length is 16 residues.

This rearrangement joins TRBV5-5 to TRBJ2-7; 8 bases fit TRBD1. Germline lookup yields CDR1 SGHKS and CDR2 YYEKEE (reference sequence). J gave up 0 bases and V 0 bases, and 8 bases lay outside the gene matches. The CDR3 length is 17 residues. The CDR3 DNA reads TGTGCCAGCAGCTTGGGTGAGACAGGGGAAGGCTCCTACGAGCAGTACTTC. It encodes CASSLGETGEGSYEQYF.

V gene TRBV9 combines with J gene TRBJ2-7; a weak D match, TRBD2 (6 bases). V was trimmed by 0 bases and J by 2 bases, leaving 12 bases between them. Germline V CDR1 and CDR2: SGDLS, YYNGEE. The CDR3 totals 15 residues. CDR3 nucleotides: TGTGCCAGCAGCGTAGAAGGCGGCGGGGCCTACGAGCAGTACTTC. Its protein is CASSVEGGGAYEQYF.

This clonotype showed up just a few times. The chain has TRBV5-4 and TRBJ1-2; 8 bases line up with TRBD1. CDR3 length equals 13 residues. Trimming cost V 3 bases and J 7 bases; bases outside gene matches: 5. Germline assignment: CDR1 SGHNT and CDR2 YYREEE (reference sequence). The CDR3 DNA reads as TGTGCCAGCAGCTCGACAGGGGTTTTTGGCTACACCTTC. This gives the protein CASSSTGVFGYTF.

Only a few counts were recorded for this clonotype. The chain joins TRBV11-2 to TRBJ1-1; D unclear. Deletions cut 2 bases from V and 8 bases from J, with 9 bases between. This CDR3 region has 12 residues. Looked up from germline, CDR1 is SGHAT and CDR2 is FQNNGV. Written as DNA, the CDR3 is TGTGCCAGCAGCTTATGGGGAGACGAAGCTTTCTTT. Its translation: CASSLWGDEAFF.

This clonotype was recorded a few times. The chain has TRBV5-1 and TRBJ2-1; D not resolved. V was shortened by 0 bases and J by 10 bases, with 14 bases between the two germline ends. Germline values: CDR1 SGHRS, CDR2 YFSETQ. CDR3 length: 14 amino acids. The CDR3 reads CASSLVATGGEQFF. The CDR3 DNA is TGCGCCAGCAGCTTGGTCGCCACCGGTGGGGAGCAGTTCTTC.

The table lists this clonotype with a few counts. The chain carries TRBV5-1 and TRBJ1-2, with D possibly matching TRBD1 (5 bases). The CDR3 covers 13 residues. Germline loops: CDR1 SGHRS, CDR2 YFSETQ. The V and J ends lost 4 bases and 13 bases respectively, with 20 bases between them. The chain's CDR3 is CASSTGTAARGTF. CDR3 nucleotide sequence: TGCGCCAGCAGCACCGGGACGGCTGCTCGCGGCACCTTC.

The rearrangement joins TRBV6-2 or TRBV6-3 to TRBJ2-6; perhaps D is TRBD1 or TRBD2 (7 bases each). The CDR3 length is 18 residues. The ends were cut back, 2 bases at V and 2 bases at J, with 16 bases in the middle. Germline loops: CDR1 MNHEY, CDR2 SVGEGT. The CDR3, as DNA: TGTGCCAGCAGTTACGCGCCCAGGGGGGGGACTGGGGCCAACGTCCTGACTTTC. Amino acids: CASSYAPRGGTGANVLTF.

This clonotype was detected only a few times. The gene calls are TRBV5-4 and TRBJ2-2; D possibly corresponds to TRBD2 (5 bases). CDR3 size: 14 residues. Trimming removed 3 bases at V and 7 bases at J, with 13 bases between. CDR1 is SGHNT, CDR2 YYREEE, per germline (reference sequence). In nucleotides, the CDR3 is TGTGCCAGCAGCTATGAGGGCTATGGCGGGGAGCTGTTTTTT. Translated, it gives CASSYEGYGGELFF.

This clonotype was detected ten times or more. DNA for the CDR3: TGTGCCACCAGTGGGCAGGGCCAAAATCAGCCCCAGCATTTT. This encodes CATSGQGQNQPQHF. The chain employs TRBV24-1 and TRBJ1-5; possibly TRBD1 for D (5 bases). The CDR3 is made up of 14 amino acids. V lost 5 bases, J lost 4 bases, and 11 bases lay in between. Germline V gene sequence: CDR1 KGHDR, CDR2 SFDVKD.